This T cell receptor (beta chain) was obtained from a study of T-cell reconstitution after alpha-beta-depleted transplantation in children. The CDR3 spans 16 residues. Per the germline V gene, CDR1 is LNHDA and CDR2 is SQIVND (reference sequence). Trimming removed 4 bases at V and 6 bases at J, with 18 bases between. Remarks on this clonotype: Antigen specificity is unknown.

Unique molecular identifiers were incorporated into the prepared TCRbeta library. TCRdb itself ran the PCR reads through MiXCR, one entry per CDR3 protein. The data hold around 490,000 distinct CDR3 sequences, with around 10% observed a single time. Findings of the study overall: Where alpha-beta T cells came from about two months after transplant was reportedly several hundred expanded graft clones. For some patients, TCRbeta diversity was high at day 60 because of recipient T cells and thymic progenitors that survived. One year post-transplant, T-cell counts and diversity were largely derived from T cells produced anew.

V and J are TRBV19 and TRBJ1-4; D is uncertain. The sequences come from PBMCs, mostly from graft donor cells, collected 180 days after TCRalphabeta/CD19-depleted stem cell transplant. This clonotype originated in a female patient aged 2-15 years who had a stem cell transplant for aplastic anemia, so the T cells may come from the graft donor. For the CDR3, the DNA is TGTGCCAGTAGTAGGTCCTCGGCGATGGGGTATGAAAAACTGTTTTTT. It codes for CASSRSSAMGYEKLFF.